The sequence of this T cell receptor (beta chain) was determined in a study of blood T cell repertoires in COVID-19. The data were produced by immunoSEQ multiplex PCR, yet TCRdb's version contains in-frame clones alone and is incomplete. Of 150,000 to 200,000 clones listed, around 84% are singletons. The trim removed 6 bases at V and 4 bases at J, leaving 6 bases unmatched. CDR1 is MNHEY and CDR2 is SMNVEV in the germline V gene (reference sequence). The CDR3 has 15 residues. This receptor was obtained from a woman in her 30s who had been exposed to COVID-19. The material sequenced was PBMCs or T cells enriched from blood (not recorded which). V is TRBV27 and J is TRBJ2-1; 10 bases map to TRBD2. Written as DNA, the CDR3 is TGTGCCAGCAGCTCAGGTAGCGGGGGGTACAATGAGCAGTTCTTC. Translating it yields CASSSGSGGYNEQFF.